This T cell receptor beta chain came from a study of human T cells and chemical hapten exposure. Looked up from germline, CDR1 is ENHRY and CDR2 is SYGVKD. The CDR3 has 16 amino acids. V was clipped by 0 bases and J by 4 bases, with 16 bases between them. In TCRdb, the RACE reads were re-called with MiXCR into one record per CDR3 protein. Seen here are 96,000 or so distinct CDR3 sequences, approximately 9.3% observed once, and the top ten hold approximately 1.9%. Time point meaning: patch test 2, 6 weeks after DPC sensitization. Treatment of the sample: therapeutic diphenylcyclopropenone sensitization with weekly scalp DPC. This clonotype was picked up a small number of times.

This sample comprised whole blood, obtained in connection with sensitization to the hapten diphenylcyclopropenone (DPC). This TCR came from a middle-aged woman with alopecia areata. Some clones in this sample may be carry-over from other donors' samples. The chain is built from TRBV10-3 and TRBJ2-7; D remains ambiguous. The CDR3 region has the DNA TGTGCCATCAGTGAGTCTCCCCTCCTCACTTCATACGAGCAGTACTTC. Residues: CAISESPLLTSYEQYF.